A selection of T cell receptor beta chains follows, all from one sample in a study of T-cell reconstitution after alpha-beta-depleted transplantation in children. Using its own MiXCR run on the PCR reads, TCRdb lists one record per CDR3 protein. Of 90,000 to 130,000 distinct CDR3 sequences detected, 9% to 12% appear once; the ten largest clones hold about 34%. This material consisted of PBMCs, taken before TCRalphabeta/CD19-depleted stem cell transplant. These receptors were collected from a boy under 10 years old with acute lymphoblastic leukemia, due to receive a stem cell transplant. The CDR3 runs from the conserved cysteine through the conserved F or W. The order of the fields is CDR3 length, V gene, J gene, CDR3 protein.

len: 13; v_gene: TRBV30; j_gene: TRBJ2-7; CDR3aa: CAFDLGRSYEQYF
len: 15; v_gene: TRBV7-8; j_gene: TRBJ1-1; CDR3aa: CASRGERGPNTEAFF
len: 13; v_gene: TRBV20-1; j_gene: TRBJ2-3; CDR3aa: CSAGTSGSDTQYF
len: 14; v_gene: TRBV27; j_gene: TRBJ2-5; CDR3aa: CASSSSGYQETQYF
len: 13; v_gene: TRBV7-2; j_gene: TRBJ1-6; CDR3aa: CASSLVWNSPLHF
len: 15; v_gene: TRBV12-3/TRBV12-4; j_gene: TRBJ2-1; CDR3aa: CASSSGSGRAYEQFF
len: 14; v_gene: TRBV12-3/TRBV12-4; j_gene: TRBJ2-1; CDR3aa: CAIWTHGSYNEQFF
len: 15; v_gene: TRBV19; j_gene: TRBJ2-5; CDR3aa: CASSPIGITQETQYF
len: 17; v_gene: TRBV10-3; j_gene: TRBJ1-6; CDR3aa: CAISESGQGLNNSPLHF
len: 15; v_gene: TRBV5-1; j_gene: TRBJ2-5; CDR3aa: CASSLGTSGQETQYF
len: 16; v_gene: TRBV5-1; j_gene: TRBJ1-5; CDR3aa: CASSLGPRDSNQPQHF
len: 15; v_gene: TRBV6-4; j_gene: TRBJ2-3; CDR3aa: CASSVLAGPTDTQYF
len: 14; v_gene: TRBV6-4; j_gene: TRBJ2-3; CDR3aa: CASSDSGGEDTQYF
len: 14; v_gene: TRBV5-1; j_gene: TRBJ1-5; CDR3aa: CASSSGTGGQPQHF
len: 11; v_gene: TRBV5-1; j_gene: TRBJ1-1; CDR3aa: CASSSEGEAFF
len: 11; v_gene: TRBV29-1; j_gene: TRBJ2-7; CDR3aa: CSVGLPYEQYF
len: 15; v_gene: TRBV12-3/TRBV12-4; j_gene: TRBJ2-7; CDR3aa: CASSSRTSGRVEQYF
len: 14; v_gene: TRBV7-8; j_gene: TRBJ1-1; CDR3aa: CASSAHPRGREAFF
len: 15; v_gene: TRBV4-1; j_gene: TRBJ2-3; CDR3aa: CASSLEGGRTDTQYF
len: 14; v_gene: TRBV7-9; j_gene: TRBJ1-1; CDR3aa: CASSLGAWNTEAFF
len: 15; v_gene: TRBV5-1; j_gene: TRBJ2-1; CDR3aa: CASSFPRLTYNEQFF
len: 15; v_gene: TRBV14; j_gene: TRBJ2-1; CDR3aa: CASSQAGQGYNEQFF
len: 15; v_gene: TRBV11-2; j_gene: TRBJ2-1; CDR3aa: CASSLEGAFYNEQFF
len: 15; v_gene: TRBV20-1; j_gene: TRBJ2-1; CDR3aa: CSLAGGPSSYNEQFF
len: 15; v_gene: TRBV29-1; j_gene: TRBJ1-2; CDR3aa: CSVVIGSGTGTGYTF
len: 15; v_gene: TRBV2; j_gene: TRBJ2-1; CDR3aa: CASSERVATYNEQFF
len: 13; v_gene: TRBV10-1; j_gene: TRBJ1-2; CDR3aa: CASSERQNYGYTF
len: 13; v_gene: TRBV6-1; j_gene: TRBJ1-1; CDR3aa: CASYPGANTEAFF
len: 14; v_gene: TRBV24-1; j_gene: TRBJ2-7; CDR3aa: CATEKTAPTHEQYF